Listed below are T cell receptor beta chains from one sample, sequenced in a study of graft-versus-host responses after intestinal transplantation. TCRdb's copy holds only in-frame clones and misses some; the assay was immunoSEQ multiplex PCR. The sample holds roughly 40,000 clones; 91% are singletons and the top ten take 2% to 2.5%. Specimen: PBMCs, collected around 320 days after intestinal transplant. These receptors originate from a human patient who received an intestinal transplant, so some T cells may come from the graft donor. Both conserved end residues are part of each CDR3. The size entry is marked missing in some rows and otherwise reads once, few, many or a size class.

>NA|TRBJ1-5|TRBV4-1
CASSQDGQYNQPQHF
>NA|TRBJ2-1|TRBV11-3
CASSLGGSSYNEQFF
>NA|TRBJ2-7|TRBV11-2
CASSLAGGPYEQYF
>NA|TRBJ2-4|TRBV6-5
CASSLIGQGNIQYF
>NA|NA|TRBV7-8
CASSKGAGTYEQYF
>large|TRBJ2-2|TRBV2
CASSGTVNTGELFF
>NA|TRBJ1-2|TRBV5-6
CASSPGGHGYTF
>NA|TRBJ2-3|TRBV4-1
CASSPGTAGNTDTQYF
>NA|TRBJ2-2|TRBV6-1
CASSRQGAGELFF
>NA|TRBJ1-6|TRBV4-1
CASSQVIGTYNSPLHF
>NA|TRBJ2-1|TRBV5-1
CASSLKGSSYNEQFF
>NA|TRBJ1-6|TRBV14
CASSQGVKNSPLHF
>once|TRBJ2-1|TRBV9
CASSLKGVRYNEQFF
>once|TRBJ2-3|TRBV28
CASRVPRGLASADTQYF
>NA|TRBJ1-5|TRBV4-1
CASSQGRDQPQHF
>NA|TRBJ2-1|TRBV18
CASSPPAGVQFF
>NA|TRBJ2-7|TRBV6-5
CASISGTGNSYEQYF
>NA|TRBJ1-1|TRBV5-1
CASSLAFFGTGGSNTEAFF
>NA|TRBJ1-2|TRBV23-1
CASSQRQGGYTF
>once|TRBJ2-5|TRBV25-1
CASSEYTQGETQYF
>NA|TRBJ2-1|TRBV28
CASSLRRDAEQFF
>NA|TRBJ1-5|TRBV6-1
CASSVTLSQPQHF
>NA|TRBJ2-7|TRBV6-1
CASSDRPGQSYEQYF
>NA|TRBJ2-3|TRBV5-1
CASSLGGSTDTQYF
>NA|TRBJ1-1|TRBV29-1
CSVERGLNTEAFF